This TCR beta chain comes out of a study of cytomegalovirus exposure and HLA in healthy donors. Study-level points and caveats: What a later analysis showed was that several of the most significant clusters appeared linked to common viral pathogens. By a later analysis, the bulk of CMV-associated TCR beta chains appeared HLA-restricted.

Of note for this clone: What it binds is not known.

Use of 60 Vbeta and 13 Jbeta primers characterized the PCR. Profiling relied on immunoSEQ multiplex PCR, and the TCRdb table lists in-frame clones only, not all of them. The sample yields tens of thousands of clones, of which the top ten take up less than 0.65%. V dropped 6 bases and J dropped 6 bases, with 8 bases sitting between them. There are 12 residues in the CDR3. Looked up from germline, CDR1 is SEHNR and CDR2 is FQNEAQ (reference sequence). The sequence was collected from a man aged 50 or older in good health and CMV-seronegative. The sequenced material came from PBMCs. The chain links TRBV7-9 to TRBJ2-2; TRBD2 might be the D (5 bases). Here the CDR3 reads CASRDGAGELFF. CDR3 DNA: TGTGCCAGCAGGGACGGGGCCGGGGAGCTGTTTTTT.